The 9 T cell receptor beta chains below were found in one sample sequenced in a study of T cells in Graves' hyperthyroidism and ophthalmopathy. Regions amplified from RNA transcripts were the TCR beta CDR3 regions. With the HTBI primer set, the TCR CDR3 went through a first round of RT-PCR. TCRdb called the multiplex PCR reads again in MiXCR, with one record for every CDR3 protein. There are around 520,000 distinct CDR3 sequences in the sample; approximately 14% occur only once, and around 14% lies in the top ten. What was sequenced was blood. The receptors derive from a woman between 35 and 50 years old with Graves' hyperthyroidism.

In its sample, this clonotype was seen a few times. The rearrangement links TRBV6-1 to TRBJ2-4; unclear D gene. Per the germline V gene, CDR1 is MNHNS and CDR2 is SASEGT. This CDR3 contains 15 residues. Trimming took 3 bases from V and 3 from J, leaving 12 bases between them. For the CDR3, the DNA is TGTGCCAGCAGTGACGAGGCGGTAGGCAAAAACATTCAGTACTTC. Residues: CASSDEAVGKNIQYF.

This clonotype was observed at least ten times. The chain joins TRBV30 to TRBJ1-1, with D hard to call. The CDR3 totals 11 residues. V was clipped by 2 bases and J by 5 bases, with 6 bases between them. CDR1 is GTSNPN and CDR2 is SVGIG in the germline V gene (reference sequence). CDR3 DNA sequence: TGTGCCTGGAGTCTGTTGACTGAAGCTTTCTTT. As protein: CAWSLLTEAFF.

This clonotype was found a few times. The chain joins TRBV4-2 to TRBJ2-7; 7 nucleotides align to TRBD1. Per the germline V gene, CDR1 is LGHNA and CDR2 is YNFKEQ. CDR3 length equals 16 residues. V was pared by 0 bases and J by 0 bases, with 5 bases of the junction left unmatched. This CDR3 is CASSQEARDSSYEQYF. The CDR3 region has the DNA TGTGCCAGCAGCCAAGAAGCCCGGGACAGCTCCTACGAGCAGTACTTC.

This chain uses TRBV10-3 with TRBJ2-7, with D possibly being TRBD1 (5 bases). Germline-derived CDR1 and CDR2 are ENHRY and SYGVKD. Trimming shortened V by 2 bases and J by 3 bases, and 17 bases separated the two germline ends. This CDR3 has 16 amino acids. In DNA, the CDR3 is TGTGCCATCAGTGAGGCCTCCACGACAGAAGACTACGAGCAGTACTTC. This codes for CAISEASTTEDYEQYF.

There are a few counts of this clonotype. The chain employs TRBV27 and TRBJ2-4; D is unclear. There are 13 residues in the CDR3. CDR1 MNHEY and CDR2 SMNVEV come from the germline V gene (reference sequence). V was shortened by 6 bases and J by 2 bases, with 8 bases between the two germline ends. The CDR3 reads CASSIGSKNIQYF. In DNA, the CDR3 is TGTGCCAGCAGCATTGGATCCAAAAACATTCAGTACTTC.

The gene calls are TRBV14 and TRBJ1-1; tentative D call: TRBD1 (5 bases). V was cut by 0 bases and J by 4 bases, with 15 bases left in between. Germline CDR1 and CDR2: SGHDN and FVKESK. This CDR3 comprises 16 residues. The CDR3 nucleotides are TGTGCCAGCAGCCAAGATCTCGGGGGGGGTCGCACTGAAGCTTTCTTT. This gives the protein CASSQDLGGGRTEAFF. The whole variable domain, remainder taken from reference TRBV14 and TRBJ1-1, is EAGVTQFPSHSVIEKGQTVTLRCDPISGHDNLYWYRRVMGKEIKFLLHFVKESKQDESGMPNNRFLAERTGGTYSTLKVQPAELEDSGVYFCASSQDLGGGRTEAFFGQGTRLTVV.

DNA for the CDR3: TGTGCCAGCAGCCAACTTCGCCTGGCGGCGAACATCAATGAGCAGTTCTTC. Translated: CASSQLRLAANINEQFF. The V gene is TRBV7-8, the J gene TRBJ2-1; D gene uncertain. Germline-derived CDR1 and CDR2 are SGHVS and FQNEAQ. This CDR3 spans 17 amino acids. Deletions cut 5 bases from V and 6 bases from J, with 23 bases between.

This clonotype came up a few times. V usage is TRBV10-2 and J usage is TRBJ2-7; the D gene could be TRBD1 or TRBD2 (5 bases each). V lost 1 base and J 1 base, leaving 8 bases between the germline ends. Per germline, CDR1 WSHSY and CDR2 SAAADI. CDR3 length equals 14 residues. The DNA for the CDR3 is TGCGCCAGCAGTGAGTTGGGACCTTCCTACGAGCAGTACTTC. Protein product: CASSELGPSYEQYF.

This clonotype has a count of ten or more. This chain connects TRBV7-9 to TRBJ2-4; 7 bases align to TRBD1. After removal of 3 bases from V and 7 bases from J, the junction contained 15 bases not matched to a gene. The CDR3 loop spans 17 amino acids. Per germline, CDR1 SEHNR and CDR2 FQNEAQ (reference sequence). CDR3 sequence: CASSFPPGTEGWNIQYF. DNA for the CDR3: TGTGCCAGCAGCTTCCCCCCGGGGACAGAAGGTTGGAACATTCAGTACTTC.